This T cell receptor (beta chain) was identified in a study of cytomegalovirus exposure and HLA in healthy donors. PCR was performed using 60 Vbeta and 13 Jbeta primers. The data were produced by immunoSEQ multiplex PCR, yet TCRdb's version contains in-frame clones alone and is incomplete. The repertoire holds 150,000 to 200,000 clones, with around 80% as singletons. The CDR3 loop spans 13 amino acids. Trimming shortened V by 4 bases and J by 1 base, and 7 bases separated the two germline ends. The germline V gene has CDR1 LNHNV and CDR2 YYDKDF (reference sequence). Material for sequencing was PBMCs. The chain combines TRBV15 with TRBJ1-2, with D maybe TRBD1 (6 bases). The clonotype originates from a woman in her twenties or thirties in good health and CMV-seropositive. CDR3 region: CATSTQGNYGYTF. The CDR3 DNA is TGTGCCACCAGCACACAGGGTAACTATGGCTACACCTTC.